The 5 T cell receptor beta chains given below trace back to one sample, sequenced in a study of read filtering for tumor transcriptome and immune sequencing (dated by TCRdb to the early 2020s). Data came from an Illumina HiSeq 4000. TCR libraries were built from roughly 400 ng RNA with the Immunoverse kit, using molecular barcoded adaptors covering alpha/delta and beta/gamma chains. TCRdb ran its own pipeline on the public reads, namely fastp trimming at Q25 and MiXCR clone calling, and kept in-frame beta chains. Every distinct CDR3 protein forms one entry, paired with its most common genes and DNA. In all, the sample holds 35,000 to 50,000 distinct CDR3 sequences, and 12% of those were seen once. Together, the top ten hold about 30% of the sample. The sequenced material came from a population of CD138-negative cells sorted from bone marrow. The cell subset or site label here, explained by the study, means: bone marrow mononuclear cells depleted of CD138+ plasma/myeloma cells by negative magnetic selection. All receptors come from a donor over 35 with multiple myeloma.

This clonotype was detected ten times or more. The rearrangement links TRBV5-1 to TRBJ1-1, with D uncertain. The CDR3 runs 13 residues. Trimming removed 4 bases from V and 11 bases from J, with 18 bases in between. Germline V gene sequence: CDR1 SGHRS, CDR2 YFSETQ. CDR3 coding DNA: TGCGCCAGCAGCCCAGGTCCCGCTCTCTCCGCTTTCTTT. Translation: CASSPGPALSAFF.

Notes on this clonotype: A much larger clone lies one base from this, so it may be a read error. The rearrangement links TRBV20-1 to TRBJ2-5, with D perhaps TRBD1 or TRBD2 (5 bases each). V lost 5 bases and J lost 5, with 15 bases in between. CDR3 length: 13 amino acids. Germline values: CDR1 DFQATT, CDR2 SNEGSKA (reference sequence). CDR3 DNA: TGCAGTGCTTCAGGGATCAGGGACGAGACCCAGTACTTC. It specifies CSASGIRDETQYF.

This clonotype showed up many times. The chain uses TRBV20-1 and TRBJ2-1, with D unresolved. Trimming shortened V by 6 bases and J by 2 bases, and 17 bases separated the two germline ends. Per germline, CDR1 DFQATT and CDR2 SNEGSKA (reference sequence). CDR3 length: 15 amino acids. CDR3 bases: TGCAGTGCCGCTCAAAACCCCACCCCCTACAATGAGCAGTTCTTC. Residues: CSAAQNPTPYNEQFF.

This clonotype was detected ten times or more. The rearrangement uses TRBV7-3 and TRBJ2-3; D is possibly TRBD2 (6 bases). V shed 2 bases and J shed 0 bases, with 12 bases lying between them. CDR3 length equals 16 residues. The germline V gene encodes CDR1 SGHTA and CDR2 FQGTGA. Written as DNA, the CDR3 is TGTGCCAGCAGCTTACGGGGGTTTGGAAGCACAGATACGCAGTATTTT. Its protein product is CASSLRGFGSTDTQYF.

This clonotype was counted ten times or more. The rearrangement links TRBV20-1 to TRBJ2-7, with D maybe TRBD2 (6 bases). Germline CDR1 reads DFQATT; CDR2 reads SNEGSKA (reference sequence). The CDR3 runs 12 residues. Trimming took off 3 bases at V and 6 bases at J, with 12 bases between the two ends. CDR3: CSARAGPPEQYF. The CDR3 DNA sequence: TGCAGTGCTAGGGCGGGACCCCCCGAGCAGTACTTC.